This T cell receptor beta chain stems from a study of blood T cell repertoires in COVID-19. Study summary: Italy, Spain and the United States were the sources of the convalescent and acute COVID-19 samples. Sample material is recorded as cDNA or gDNA derived from T cells, B-cell-depleted T cells, or PBMCs.

V lost 4 bases, J lost 2 bases, and 8 bases stayed unmatched. This CDR3 contains 16 residues. The germline gives CDR1 MNHNS, CDR2 SASEGT. As handled by the study authors: Scientists estimated how many nucleated cells there were by amplifying reference gene primers. Clones were sequenced by immunoSEQ multiplex PCR, and TCRdb holds only the in-frame ones, with some missing. That table furnishes V, J and clone size, whereas the DNA furnished D and trimming. The sample has under 300,000 clones, roughly 86% seen once. V usage is TRBV6-1 and J usage is TRBJ2-3, with TRBD2 matching 8 bases. The TCR originated in a woman in her 70s with active or convalescent COVID-19. Sequences were obtained from peripheral blood. The CDR3 DNA reads TGTGCCAGCAGTGCCAGACACGGGGGGGCCACAGATACGCAGTATTTT. It specifies CASSARHGGATDTQYF.